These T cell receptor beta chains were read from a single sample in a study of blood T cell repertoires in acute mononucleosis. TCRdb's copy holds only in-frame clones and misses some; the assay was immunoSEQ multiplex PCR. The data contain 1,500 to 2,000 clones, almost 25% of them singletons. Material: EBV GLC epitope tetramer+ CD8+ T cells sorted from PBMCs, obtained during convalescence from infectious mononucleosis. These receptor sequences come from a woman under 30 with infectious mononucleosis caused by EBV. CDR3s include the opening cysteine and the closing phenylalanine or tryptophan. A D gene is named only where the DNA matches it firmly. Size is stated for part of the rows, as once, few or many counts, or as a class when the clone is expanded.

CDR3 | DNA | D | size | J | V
CASSLSEDLYGYTF | TGTGCCAGCAGCTTATCTGAGGACCTCTATGGCTACACCTTC | NA | NA | TRBJ1-2 | TRBV2
CASSLGLAGRSYIEQFF | TGCGCCAGCAGCCTTGGACTAGCGGGGCGCTCCTACATTGAGCAGTTCTTC | TRBD2 | NA | TRBJ2-1 | TRBV4-3
CACSLSIGATAYEQYF | TGTGCCTGCAGTTTATCGATAGGGGCTACAGCCTACGAGCAGTACTTC | NA | NA | TRBJ2-7 | TRBV27
CSVDGVGAGDTF | TGCAGCGTTGATGGGGTGGGGGCGGGGGACACCTTC | NA | many | TRBJ1-2 | TRBV29-1
CSVEARDGYTF | TGCAGCGTTGAAGCCAGGGATGGCTACACCTTC | NA | medium-sized | TRBJ1-2 | TRBV29-1
CASSLDRGETQYF | TGTGCCAGCAGCCTAGACAGGGGAGAGACCCAGTACTTC | TRBD1 | many | TRBJ2-5 | TRBV7-2
CASSLAQYTGELFFF | NA | NA | few | TRBJ2-2 | TRBV7-2
CSGAGTRTDSQFF | TGCAGCGGTGCCGGGACCCGCACAGATTCGCAGTTTTTT | NA | NA | TRBJ2-3 | TRBV29-1
CSWGGQSNTEAFF | TGCAGCTGGGGGGGACAGTCGAACACTGAAGCTTTCTTT | TRBD1 | few | TRBJ1-1 | TRBV29-1
CASSLLHATSGSSTGELFF | TGTGCCAGCAGCTTACTACACGCCACTAGCGGGAGTTCCACCGGGGAGCTGTTTTTT | TRBD2 | many | TRBJ2-2 | TRBV7-3
CASSPTSGSIYEQYF | TGTGCCAGCAGTCCGACTAGCGGGAGTATCTACGAGCAGTACTTC | TRBD2 | many | TRBJ2-7 | TRBV5-6
CASSYGTGQPQHF | TGTGCCAGCAGTTACGGGACAGGGCAGCCCCAGCATTTT | TRBD1 | NA | TRBJ1-5 | TRBV10-3
CASSEGDVGDTQYF | TGTGCCAGCAGTGAGGGGGACGTCGGGGATACGCAGTATTTT | NA | NA | TRBJ2-3 | TRBV11-2
CASTQGHGDGIEQFF | TGTGCCAGCACCCAAGGTCATGGAGACGGGATTGAGCAGTTCTTC | NA | NA | TRBJ2-1 | TRBV4-2
CASSPTSGSVYEQFF | TGTGCCAGCAGCCCGACCAGCGGGAGTGTCTATGAGCAGTTCTTC | TRBD2 | many | TRBJ2-1 | TRBV5-6
CASSDDRQVNYGYTF | TGTGCCAGCAGCGACGACCGACAGGTTAACTATGGCTACACCTTC | NA | NA | TRBJ1-2 | TRBV9
CASIVACGDEQFF | TGTGCCAGCATCGTAGCATGTGGGGATGAGCAGTTCTTC | NA | once | TRBJ2-1 | TRBV9
CASSILAGASNEQFF | TGTGCCAGCAGCATCCTAGCGGGAGCGTCAAATGAGCAGTTCTTC | TRBD2 | NA | TRBJ2-1 | TRBV14
CASSGEGLAVYNEQFF | TGTGCCAGCAGCGGGGAAGGACTAGCGGTCTACAATGAGCAGTTCTTC | TRBD2 | many | TRBJ2-1 | TRBV11-2
CSVEGCEAYEQYF | TGCAGCGTTGAGGGGTGTGAAGCCTACGAGCAGTACTTC | NA | NA | TRBJ2-7 | TRBV29-1
CSVAGTRTDRLYF | TGCAGCGTTGCCGGGACCCGCACAGATAGGCTGTATTTT | NA | NA | TRBJ2-3 | TRBV29-1
CASSPPDSGLVYNEQFF | TGTGCCAGCAGCCCCCCGGACTCCGGACTAGTTTACAATGAGCAGTTCTTC | TRBD2 | NA | TRBJ2-1 | TRBV11-2
CASSQRDRGPTYGYTF | TGCGCCAGCAGTCAACGCGACAGGGGGCCCACCTATGGCTACACCTTC | TRBD1 | few | TRBJ1-2 | TRBV23-1
CASSVAGGDEQFF | TGTGCCAGCAGCGTAGCAGGTGGGGATGAGCAGTTCTTC | NA | NA | TRBJ2-1 | TRBV5-6